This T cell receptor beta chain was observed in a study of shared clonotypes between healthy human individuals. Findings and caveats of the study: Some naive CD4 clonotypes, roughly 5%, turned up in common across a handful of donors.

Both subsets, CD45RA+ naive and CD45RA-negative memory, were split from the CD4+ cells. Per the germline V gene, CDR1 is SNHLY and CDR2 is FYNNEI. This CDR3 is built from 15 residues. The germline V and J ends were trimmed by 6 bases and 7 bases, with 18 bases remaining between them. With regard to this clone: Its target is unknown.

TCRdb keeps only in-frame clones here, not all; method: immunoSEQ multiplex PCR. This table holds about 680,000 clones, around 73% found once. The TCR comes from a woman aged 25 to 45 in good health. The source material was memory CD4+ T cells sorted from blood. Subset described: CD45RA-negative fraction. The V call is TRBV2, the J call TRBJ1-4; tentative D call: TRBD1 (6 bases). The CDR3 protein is CASRLTGMEGEKLFF. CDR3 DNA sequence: TGTGCCAGCAGACTTACAGGGATGGAGGGTGAAAAACTGTTTTTT.